This T cell receptor beta chain was found in a study of blood T cells in healthy people across ages (dated by TCRdb to about 2015). Regarding the study in general: Template switching captured roughly one uniquely barcoded TCR beta cDNA molecule per two T cells in model experiments. Age-related changes in TCR beta repertoire diversity were measured in the study by deep sequencing normalized with unique cDNA molecular identifiers. Four age groups were formed from the donors: young (average roughly 15 years), middle-aged (approximately 39), aged (roughly 56) and long-lived (more than 75). To avoid experimental bias, donors of different ages were randomly spread across the sequencing lanes. Two additional independent replicas of 1 million unique cDNA reads from the same blood draw were analyzed for two donors (one aged 18 to 29 and one aged 80 or older).

As encoded in the germline V gene, CDR1 is SGHRS while CDR2 is YFSETQ. Relative to germline, V is 3 bases shorter and J is 5 bases shorter, with 11 bases between their ends. From the cysteine up to the phenylalanine, the CDR3 has a length of 13 residues. The kept DNA is CDR3 alone, 39 bases in frame from the first base. The study at large found these results: Observed TCR beta diversity per million T cells fell roughly linearly with age, and a significant reduction was already apparent by age about 36. Estimates of total diversity from one million sequenced T cells were regarded as lower bounds and underestimates. Compared with the aged group, the long-lived group had more naive CD4+ T cells, fewer expanded clones and increased TCR diversity, a pattern suggesting age selection. Since profiling was done on bulk unsorted PBMCs, naive and antigen-experienced compartments could not be conclusively compared. Donor CMV infection status was unknown, potentially confounding age-related changes in expanded clonotypes. The percentage of naive T cells measured by flow cytometry correlated strongly with observed TCR beta diversity.

About this clonotype itself: What antigen it recognizes has not been identified. The input lacks base qualities; no much larger clone sits a single base away.

The donors were roughly 39 Caucasian individuals from Russia, aged roughly 6 to 100 years, who were systemically healthy. Each donor gave around 9.5 milliliters of peripheral blood, collected into EDTA-treated Vacutainer tubes. Ficoll-Paque density-gradient centrifugation was used to isolate PBMCs, with at least 7 million per sample. Total RNA, at least 6 micrograms per sample, was extracted from PBMCs with Trizol reagent. For every donor, an aliquot of PBMCs went through flow cytometry to measure the percentages of naive CD45RAhigh/CD27high T cells. The method behind the library was 5' RACE. Sequencing relied on an Illumina HiSeq 2500. A second 7 to 11 cycle PCR used a sample-barcoded 5' primer and a J-beta primer mix. Each TCR beta cDNA molecule received a unique molecular identifier from a template-switch 5' adaptor carrying 12 random nucleotides. Each sample yielded at least 3 million CDR3-containing paired-end reads. First-strand cDNA synthesis was performed from all RNA using the Mint cDNA synthesis kit, with priming by a TRBC-specific oligonucleotide. Following uracil-DNA glycosylase treatment, a first 18-cycle PCR with universal primers M1SS and BC2_uni_R was performed on all cDNA. For the original study's pipeline: For normalization, 1 million high-quality reads, each with a distinct molecular identifier, were randomly selected from each sample. Reads with shared molecular identifiers were discarded instead of being binned into consensus sequences. CDR3 identification, clonotype clustering and error correction used MiTCR with a Q25 quality threshold and the strictest error-elimination algorithm. A nonparametric unseen species model using Euler transformation provided a lower-bound estimate of total TCR beta diversity. TCRdb ran its own pipeline on the public reads, namely fastp trimming at Q25 and MiXCR clone calling, and kept in-frame beta chains. Duplicate CDR3 protein sequences are folded into a single record with the most common DNA and genes. In this record, the V and J calls reflect TCRdb's handling and not the investigators' own analysis. This sample holds under 2 million distinct CDR3 sequences; almost 35% were observed only once. The top ten clones comprise about 11% of the sample.

The clonotype was recovered from a young woman in good health. Sequencing input: blood. The chain was built from TRBV5-1 and TRBJ2-5; tentative D gene TRBD2, with 5 bases matching. Read as DNA, the sequence is TGCGCCAGCAGCTGGAGGAGGTGGGAGACCCAGTACTTC. This encodes CASSWRRWETQYF.